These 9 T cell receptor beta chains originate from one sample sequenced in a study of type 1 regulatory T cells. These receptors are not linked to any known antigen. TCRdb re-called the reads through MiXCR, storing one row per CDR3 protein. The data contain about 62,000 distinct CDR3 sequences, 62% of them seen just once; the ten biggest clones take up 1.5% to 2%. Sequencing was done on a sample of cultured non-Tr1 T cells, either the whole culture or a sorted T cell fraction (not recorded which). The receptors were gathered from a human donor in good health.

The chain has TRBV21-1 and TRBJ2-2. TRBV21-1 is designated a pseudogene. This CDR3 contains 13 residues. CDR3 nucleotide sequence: TGTGCCAGCGGGTCAAGGGTTCCCGGGGAGCTGTTTTTT. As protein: CASGSRVPGELFF.

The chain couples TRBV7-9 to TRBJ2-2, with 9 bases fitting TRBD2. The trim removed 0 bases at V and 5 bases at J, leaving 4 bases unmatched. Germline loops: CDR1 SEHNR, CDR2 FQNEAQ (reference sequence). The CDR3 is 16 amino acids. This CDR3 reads CASSLAGGRGTGELFF. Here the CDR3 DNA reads TGTGCCAGCAGCTTAGCTGGCGGGAGGGGGACCGGGGAGCTGTTTTTT.

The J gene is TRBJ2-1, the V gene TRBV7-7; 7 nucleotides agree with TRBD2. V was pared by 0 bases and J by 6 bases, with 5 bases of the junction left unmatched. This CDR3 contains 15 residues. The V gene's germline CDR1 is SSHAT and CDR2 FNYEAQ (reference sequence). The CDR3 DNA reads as TGTGCCAGCAGCTTAGCCAGCGGGATCAGCAATGAGCAGTTCTTC. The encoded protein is CASSLASGISNEQFF.

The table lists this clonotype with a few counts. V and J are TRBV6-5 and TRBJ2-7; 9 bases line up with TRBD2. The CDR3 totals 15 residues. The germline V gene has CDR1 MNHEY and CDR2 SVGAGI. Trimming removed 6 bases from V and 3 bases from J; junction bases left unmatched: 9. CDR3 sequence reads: CASRGMTSGDYEQYF. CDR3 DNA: TGTGCCAGCAGGGGAATGACTAGCGGAGACTACGAGCAGTACTTC.

DNA for the CDR3: TGTGCCAGTAGTATTGCGGGTAGGACCGGGGAGCTGTTTTTT. Translating it yields CASSIAGRTGELFF. The chain uses TRBV19 and TRBJ2-2; D is possibly TRBD2 (5 bases). V was shortened by 3 bases and J by 5 bases, with 10 bases between the two germline ends. This CDR3 region has 14 residues. Germline CDR1 is LNHDA and CDR2 is SQIVND (reference sequence).

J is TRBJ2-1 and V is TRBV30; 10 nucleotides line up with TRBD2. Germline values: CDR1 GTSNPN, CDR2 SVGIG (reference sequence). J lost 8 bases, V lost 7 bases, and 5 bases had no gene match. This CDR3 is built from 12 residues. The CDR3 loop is CAYLGTSDEQFF. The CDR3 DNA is TGTGCCTACCTCGGGACTAGCGATGAGCAGTTCTTC.

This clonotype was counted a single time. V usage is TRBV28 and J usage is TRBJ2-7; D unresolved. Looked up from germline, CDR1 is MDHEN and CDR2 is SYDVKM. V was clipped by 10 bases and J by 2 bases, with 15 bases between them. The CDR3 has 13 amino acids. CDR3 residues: CATTSGPTYEQYF. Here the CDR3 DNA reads TGTGCCACCACGTCAGGCCCTACCTACGAGCAGTACTTC.

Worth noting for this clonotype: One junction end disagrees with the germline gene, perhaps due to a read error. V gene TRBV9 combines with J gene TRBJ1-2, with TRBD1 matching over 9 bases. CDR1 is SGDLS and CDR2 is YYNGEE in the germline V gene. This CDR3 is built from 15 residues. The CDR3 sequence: CTSSVRTGANYGYTF. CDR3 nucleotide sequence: TGTACCAGCAGCGTCAGGACAGGGGCCAACTATGGCTACACCTTC.

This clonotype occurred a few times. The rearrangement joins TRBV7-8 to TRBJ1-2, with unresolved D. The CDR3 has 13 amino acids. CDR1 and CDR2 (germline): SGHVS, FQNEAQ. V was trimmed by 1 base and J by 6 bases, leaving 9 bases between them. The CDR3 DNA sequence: TGTGCCAGCAGCTTAGGCGGGCAGAATGGCTACACCTTC. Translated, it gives CASSLGGQNGYTF. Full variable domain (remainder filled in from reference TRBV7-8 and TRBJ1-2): GAGVSQSPRYKVAKRGQDVALRCDPISGHVSLFWYQQALGQGPEFLTYFQNEAQLDKSGLPSDRFFAERPEGSVSTLKIQRTQQEDSAVYLCASSLGGQNGYTFGSGTRLTVV.